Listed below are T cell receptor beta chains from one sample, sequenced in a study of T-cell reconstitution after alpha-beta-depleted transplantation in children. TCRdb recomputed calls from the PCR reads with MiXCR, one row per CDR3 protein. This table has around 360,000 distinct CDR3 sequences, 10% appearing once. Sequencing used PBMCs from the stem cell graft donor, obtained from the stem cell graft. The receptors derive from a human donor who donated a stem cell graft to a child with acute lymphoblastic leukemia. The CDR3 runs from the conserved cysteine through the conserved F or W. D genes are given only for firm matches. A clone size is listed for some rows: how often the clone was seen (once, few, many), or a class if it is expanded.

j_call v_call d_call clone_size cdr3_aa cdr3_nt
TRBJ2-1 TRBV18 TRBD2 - CASSPPTSGRAYNEQFF TGTGCCAGCTCACCCCCAACTAGCGGGAGGGCCTACAATGAGCAGTTCTTC
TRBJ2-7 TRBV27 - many CASSLQAEPLYEQYF TGTGCCAGCAGTTTACAGGCGGAGCCCCTCTACGAGCAGTACTTC
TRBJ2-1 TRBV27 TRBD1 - CASSLSGQGPNEQFF TGTGCCAGCAGTTTATCGGGACAGGGACCCAATGAGCAGTTCTTC
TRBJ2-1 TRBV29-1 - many CSVQGGNFNEQFF TGCAGCGTCCAGGGGGGGAATTTCAATGAGCAGTTCTTC
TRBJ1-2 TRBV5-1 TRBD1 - CASSSRTGGGNYGYTF TGCGCCAGCAGCTCACGGACAGGGGGCGGGAACTATGGCTACACCTTC
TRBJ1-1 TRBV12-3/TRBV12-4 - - CASSLAAQGGRAFF TGTGCCAGCAGTTTAGCGGCTCAGGGAGGTCGAGCTTTCTTT
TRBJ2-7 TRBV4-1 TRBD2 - CASSQSLLAGEQYF TGCGCCAGCAGCCAAAGTTTACTAGCGGGAGAGCAGTACTTC
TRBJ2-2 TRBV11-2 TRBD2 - CASSSLAGEGAGELFF TGTGCCAGCAGCTCGCTAGCGGGAGAGGGCGCCGGGGAGCTGTTTTTT
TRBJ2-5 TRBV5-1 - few CASSLVTGSIETQYF TGCGCCAGCAGCTTGGTAACAGGAAGTATTGAGACCCAGTACTTC
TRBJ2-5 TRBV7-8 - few CASTSEETQYF TGTGCCAGCACCTCAGAAGAGACCCAGTACTTC
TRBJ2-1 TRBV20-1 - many CSAPGIAEINEQFF TGCAGTGCCCCCGGGATAGCGGAAATTAATGAGCAGTTCTTC
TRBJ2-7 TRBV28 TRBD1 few CASRTPGGFYYEQYF TGTGCCAGCAGGACTCCAGGGGGTTTCTACTACGAGCAGTACTTC
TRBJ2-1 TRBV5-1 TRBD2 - CASTPVGGAAEQFF TGCGCCAGCACCCCCGTCGGGGGGGCTGCTGAGCAGTTCTTC
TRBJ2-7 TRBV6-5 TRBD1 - CASSSPGQHRYEQYF TGTGCCAGCAGTTCCCCGGGACAGCACCGATACGAGCAGTACTTC
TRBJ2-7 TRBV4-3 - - CASSQTRRDSTYEQYF TGCGCCAGCAGCCAAACCCGGCGGGACTCGACCTACGAGCAGTACTTC
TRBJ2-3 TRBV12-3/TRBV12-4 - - CASSTPLGPDTQYF TGTGCCAGCAGTACCCCCTTGGGACCAGATACGCAGTATTTT
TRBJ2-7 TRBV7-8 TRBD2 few CASSGPGTSGIDSYEQYF TGTGCCAGCAGCGGGCCCGGGACTAGCGGGATAGACAGCTACGAGCAGTACTTC
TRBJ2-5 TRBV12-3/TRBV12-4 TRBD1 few CASSLRDSLQETQYF TGTGCCAGCAGTTTACGGGACAGCCTACAAGAGACCCAGTACTTC
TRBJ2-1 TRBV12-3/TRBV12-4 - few CASSPGTHNEQFF TGTGCCAGCAGTCCCGGGACACACAATGAGCAGTTCTTC
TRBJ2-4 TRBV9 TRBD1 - CASSVSGQGENIQYF TGTGCCAGCAGCGTTTCGGGACAGGGGGAAAACATTCAGTACTTC
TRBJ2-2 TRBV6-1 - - CASSRRAGSTGELFF TGTGCCAGCAGTAGGAGGGCCGGGTCGACCGGGGAGCTGTTTTTT
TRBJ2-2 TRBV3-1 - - CASSLGVGELFF TGTGCCAGCAGCCTCGGTGTTGGGGAGCTGTTTTTT
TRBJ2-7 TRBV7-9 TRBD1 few CASSSGTGVEQYF TGTGCCAGCAGTTCCGGGACAGGGGTCGAGCAGTACTTC
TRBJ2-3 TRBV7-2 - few CASSLGWQGGGTDTQYF TGTGCCAGCAGCTTAGGGTGGCAGGGAGGCGGCACAGATACGCAGTATTTT
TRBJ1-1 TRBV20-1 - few CSAGLPGGTEAFF TGCAGTGCGGGACTCCCTGGAGGCACTGAAGCTTTCTTT
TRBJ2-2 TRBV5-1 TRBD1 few CASSSLTGVGELFF TGCGCCAGCAGCTCGCTGACAGGGGTCGGGGAGCTGTTTTTT
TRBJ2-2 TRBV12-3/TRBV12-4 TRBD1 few CASRQQGIDTGELFF TGTGCCAGCAGGCAACAGGGGATAGACACCGGGGAGCTGTTTTTT
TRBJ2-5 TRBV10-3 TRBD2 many CAISDGLAGETQYF TGTGCCATCAGTGATGGACTAGCAGGAGAGACCCAGTACTTC
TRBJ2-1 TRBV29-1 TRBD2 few CSVESRLAGEKETYNEQFF TGCAGCGTTGAAAGTAGACTAGCGGGAGAGAAGGAGACCTACAATGAGCAGTTCTTC
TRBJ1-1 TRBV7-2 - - CASSLALQGTTEAFF TGTGCCAGCAGCTTAGCGCTGCAGGGGACCACTGAAGCTTTCTTT
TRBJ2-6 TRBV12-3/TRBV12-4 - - CASIHSGANVLTF TGTGCCAGCATTCACTCTGGGGCCAACGTCCTGACTTTC
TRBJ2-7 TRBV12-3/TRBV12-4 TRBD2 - CASSSSGDYYEQYF TGTGCCAGCAGCTCTAGCGGGGACTACTACGAGCAGTACTTC
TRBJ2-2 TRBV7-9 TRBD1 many CASSSGQGDTGELFF TGTGCCAGCAGCTCGGGACAGGGGGACACCGGGGAGCTGTTTTTT
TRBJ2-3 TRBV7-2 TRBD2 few CASRPQGPGGLYTQYF TGTGCCAGCAGGCCCCAGGGGCCGGGAGGGCTTTATACGCAGTATTTT
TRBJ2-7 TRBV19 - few CASSGTSGTYEQYF TGTGCCAGTAGCGGGACATCCGGGACCTACGAGCAGTACTTC
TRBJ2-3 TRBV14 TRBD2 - CASSHRLAPLGTDTQYF TGTGCCAGCAGCCACAGACTAGCGCCCCTCGGCACAGATACGCAGTATTTT
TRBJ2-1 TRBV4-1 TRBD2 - CASSQERGTNNEQFF TGCGCCAGCAGCCAAGAGCGTGGGACTAACAATGAGCAGTTCTTC
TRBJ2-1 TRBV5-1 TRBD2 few CASREGPYLGNEQFF TGCGCCAGTCGGGAGGGCCCCTATCTGGGCAATGAGCAGTTCTTC
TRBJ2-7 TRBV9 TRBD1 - CASSLGQGESYEQYF TGTGCCAGCAGCCTGGGACAGGGGGAATCCTACGAGCAGTACTTC
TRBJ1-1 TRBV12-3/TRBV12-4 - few CASSRALMSNTEAFF TGTGCCAGCAGTCGGGCCCTCATGTCGAACACTGAAGCTTTCTTT
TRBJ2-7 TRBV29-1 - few CSVVGAQVSYEQYF TGCAGCGTGGTGGGGGCCCAGGTCTCCTACGAGCAGTACTTC
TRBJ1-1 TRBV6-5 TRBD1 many CASSYGQGANTEAFF TGTGCCAGCAGTTACGGACAGGGGGCGAACACTGAAGCTTTCTTT
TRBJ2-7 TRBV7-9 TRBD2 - CASSLAPSGRFYEQYF TGTGCCAGCAGCTTAGCCCCTAGCGGGAGGTTCTACGAGCAGTACTTC
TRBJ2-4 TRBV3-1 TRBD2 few CASGMTSGIRHIQYF TGTGCCAGCGGAATGACTAGCGGGATTAGGCACATTCAGTACTTC
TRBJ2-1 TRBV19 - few CASSISRAPTDEQFF TGTGCCAGTAGTATATCGCGGGCTCCGACGGATGAGCAGTTCTTC
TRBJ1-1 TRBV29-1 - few CSVTDWNTEAFF TGCAGCGTTACTGATTGGAACACTGAAGCTTTCTTT
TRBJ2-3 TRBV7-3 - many CASSLRPADTQYF TGTGCCAGCAGCCTCAGGCCGGCAGATACGCAGTATTTT
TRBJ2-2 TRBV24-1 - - CATRDSPNTGELFF TGTGCCACCAGGGACAGCCCGAACACCGGGGAGCTGTTTTTT
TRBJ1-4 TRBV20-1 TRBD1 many CSASDRGREKLFF TGCAGTGCGTCGGACAGGGGGCGTGAAAAACTGTTTTTT
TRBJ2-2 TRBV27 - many CASSYQYLTTGELFF TGTGCCAGCAGTTACCAATACCTTACCACCGGGGAGCTGTTTTTT
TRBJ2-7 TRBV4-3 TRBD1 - CASSQGPGTAYEQYF TGCGCCAGCAGCCAAGGCCCCGGGACAGCTTACGAGCAGTACTTC
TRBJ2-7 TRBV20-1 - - CSARDGGRMNEQYF TGCAGTGCTAGAGACGGAGGGAGGATGAACGAGCAGTACTTC
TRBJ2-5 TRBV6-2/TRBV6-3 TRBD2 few CASSRTSRMETQYF TGTGCCAGCAGTAGGACTAGCCGGATGGAGACCCAGTACTTC
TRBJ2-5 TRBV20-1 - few CSAAETGLETQYF TGCAGTGCCGCCGAAACAGGGTTAGAGACCCAGTACTTC
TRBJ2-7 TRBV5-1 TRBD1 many CASSGGSGTVSYEQYF TGCGCCAGCAGCGGGGGATCCGGGACAGTCTCCTACGAGCAGTACTTC
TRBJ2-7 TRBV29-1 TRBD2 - CSVELAESYEQYF TGCAGCGTTGAGCTAGCGGAGTCCTACGAGCAGTACTTC
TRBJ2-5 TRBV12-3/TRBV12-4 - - CASSLGPLETQYF TGTGCCAGCAGTTTGGGGCCATTGGAGACCCAGTACTTC
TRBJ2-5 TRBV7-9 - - CASSFHLRDQETQYF TGTGCCAGCAGCTTCCACCTCCGGGACCAAGAGACCCAGTACTTC